Included here is one T cell receptor (beta chain) sequence, with context. The antigen remains unidentified. CD8+CD57+ cell expansion, shown by flow cytometry, had occurred in the patients selected for sequencing. The patients all had a severe acquired aplastic anemia diagnosis. The data originate from a study of CD8+CD57+ T cells in acquired aplastic anemia. Study as a whole: 3.2 ug was the average amount of DNA from sorted CD4+ and CD8+ cells. Overall study results and limits: In CD8+ cells, Simpson's diversity showed no significant difference between patients and controls. In common between the patients and the controls were around 29 CD8+ CDR3 sequences.

Germline-derived CDR1 and CDR2 are MDHEN and SYDVKM. The CDR3 loop spans 15 amino acids. After removal of 7 bases from V and 5 bases from J, the junction contained 12 bases not matched to a gene. It was genomic DNA that served as the template for profiling TCR beta VDJ and CDR3. In TCRdb, the reads were re-called with MiXCR into one record per CDR3 protein. This sample yields a few hundred thousand distinct CDR3 sequences, of which around 33% are seen a single time; about 0.8% belongs to the top ten. The specimen was sorted CD4+, CD8+, or CD8+CD57+ T cells (not recorded which) from PBMCs. This TCR was sampled from a human donor with aplastic anemia. This chain uses TRBV28 with TRBJ2-5; 8 bases are a match to TRBD1. CDR3: CASIPTGVGRETQYF. CDR3 sequence (DNA): TGTGCCAGCATTCCGACAGGGGTGGGCCGGGAGACCCAGTACTTC.